These 2 T cell receptor beta chains were all obtained from the same sample, sequenced in a study of T-cell reconstitution after alpha-beta-depleted transplantation in children. Preparing the TCRbeta library involved the use of unique molecular identifiers. TCRdb re-called the PCR reads with MiXCR, one entry per CDR3 protein. The data contain some 500,000 distinct CDR3 sequences, approximately 20% of them seen just once; the ten biggest clones take up around 3.3%. The material was PBMCs from the stem cell graft donor, obtained from the stem cell graft. The receptors here all came from a human donor who donated a stem cell graft to a child with acute lymphoblastic leukemia.

J is TRBJ2-7 and V is TRBV9; 8 bases match TRBD2. The CDR3 contains 16 residues. Trimming at V came to 3 bases and at J to 4 bases, leaving 12 bases not matched to a gene. Germline loops: CDR1 SGDLS, CDR2 YYNGEE. The CDR3 reads CASSAQAGAVIYEQYF. The CDR3 region has the DNA TGTGCCAGCAGCGCCCAAGCGGGAGCGGTAATATACGAGCAGTACTTC.

At least ten counts were recorded for this clonotype. One junction end does not reproduce the germline sequence, and a read error may be involved. The CDR3: CASSLGGPYEQYF. The CDR3 bases are TGTGCCAGCAGCTTAGGGGGCCCCTACGAGCAGTACTTC. The chain employs TRBV5-1 and TRBJ2-7; 7 bases map to TRBD1. The CDR3 runs 13 residues. The V gene's germline CDR1 is SGHRS and CDR2 YFSETQ.